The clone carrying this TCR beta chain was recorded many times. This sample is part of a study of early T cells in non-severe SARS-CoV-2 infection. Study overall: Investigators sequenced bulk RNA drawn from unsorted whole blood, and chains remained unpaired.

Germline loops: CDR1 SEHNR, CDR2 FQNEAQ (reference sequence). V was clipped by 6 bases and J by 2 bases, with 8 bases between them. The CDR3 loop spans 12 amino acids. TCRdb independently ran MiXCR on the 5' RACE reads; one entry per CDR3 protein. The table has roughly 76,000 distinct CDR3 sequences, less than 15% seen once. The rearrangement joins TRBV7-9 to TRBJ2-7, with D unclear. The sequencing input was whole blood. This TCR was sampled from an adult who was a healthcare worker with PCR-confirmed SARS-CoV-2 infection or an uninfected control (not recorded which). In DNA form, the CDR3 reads TGTGCCAGCAGTTTATCGCCCTACGAGCAGTACTTC. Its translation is CASSLSPYEQYF.